This TCR beta chain comes out of a study of identical twins. TCRdb fed the 5' RACE reads into MiXCR, producing one record per CDR3 protein. The table has hundreds of thousands of distinct CDR3 sequences, approximately 20% seen once; the top ten hold more than 0.4%. There are a few counts of this clonotype. These data were also reused for a study on yellow fever vaccine responses in identical twins.

The source material was CD4+ T cells sorted from blood. This receptor was obtained from a woman between 18 and 29 years old in good health.

In nucleotides, the CDR3 is TGCGCCAGCAGCCTTGGGGGGAGGGCCAATGAGCAGTTCTTC. Translated: CASSLGGRANEQFF. The rearrangement uses TRBV5-1 and TRBJ2-1, with TRBD2 identical over 7 bases. The germline V gene encodes CDR1 SGHRS and CDR2 YFSETQ. V shed 4 bases, J shed 6 bases, and the junction held 7 bases outside the gene matches. The CDR3 spans 14 residues. Based on the CDR3 plus reference TRBV5-1 and TRBJ2-1, the full variable domain is KAGVTQTPRYLIKTRGQQVTLSCSPISGHRSVSWYQQTPGQGLQFLFEYFSETQRNKGNFPGRFSGRQFSNSRSEMNVSTLELGDSALYLCASSLGGRANEQFFGPGTRLTVL.